Included here is one TCR beta chain sequence, with context. Antigen: not known. The CDR3 has 15 amino acids. The V and J ends lost 6 bases and 1 base, in that order; junction bases with no gene match: 3. In germline, CDR1 is KGHSH, CDR2 LQKENI. This entry is derived from a study of cytomegalovirus exposure and HLA in healthy donors. Study at large: About 180 million T cells yielded around 100 million unique TCR beta sequences, as an earlier analysis found. Regarding the study as a whole: The availability of immune exposure information extended only to CMV serostatus. A missense DCLRE1C variant was associated with V- and J-gene trimming of TCR beta chains in a later analysis, and an independent cohort replicated the association.

PCR employed 60 Vbeta and 13 Jbeta primers. Authors' analysis steps: Counted up in a later analysis, unique TCR beta chains came to approximately 77 million, with 9.5 million to 13 million shared. Method: immunoSEQ multiplex PCR; TCRdb's copy keeps in-frame clones and lacks some. The DNA was the basis for D and trimming; V, J and clone size are from that table. In the table there are roughly 160,000 clones, about 85% of which are singletons. This sequence was found in a young man in good health and CMV-seropositive. Source material: PBMCs. The chain recombines TRBV18 with TRBJ2-7, with 13 bases matching TRBD2. The CDR3: CASSSGLAGSYEQYF. Written as DNA, the CDR3 is TGTGCCAGCTCGTCGGGACTAGCGGGATCCTACGAGCAGTACTTC.